Detailed here is one T cell receptor beta chain. The data were produced by immunoSEQ multiplex PCR, yet TCRdb's version contains in-frame clones alone and is incomplete. The sample includes 130,000 or so clones, 86% of them seen just once. Seattle patients were enrolled while actively infected and followed longitudinally. This sample is part of a study of blood T cell repertoires in COVID-19. Study context: T cells, B-cell-depleted T cells, or PBMCs supplied cDNA or gDNA.

The CDR3 sequence is 12 residues long. Germline V gives CDR1 SGHTS, CDR2 YDEGEE. Trimming took off 4 bases at V and 1 base at J, with 5 bases between the two ends. V gene TRBV5-8 combines with J gene TRBJ1-2; D unresolved. The sequenced material came from peripheral blood. The sequence was collected from a woman in her 70s with COVID-19, enrolled during active disease. The CDR3 region is CASSQFNYGYTF. The CDR3 nucleotides are TGTGCCAGCAGCCAATTTAACTATGGCTACACCTTC.